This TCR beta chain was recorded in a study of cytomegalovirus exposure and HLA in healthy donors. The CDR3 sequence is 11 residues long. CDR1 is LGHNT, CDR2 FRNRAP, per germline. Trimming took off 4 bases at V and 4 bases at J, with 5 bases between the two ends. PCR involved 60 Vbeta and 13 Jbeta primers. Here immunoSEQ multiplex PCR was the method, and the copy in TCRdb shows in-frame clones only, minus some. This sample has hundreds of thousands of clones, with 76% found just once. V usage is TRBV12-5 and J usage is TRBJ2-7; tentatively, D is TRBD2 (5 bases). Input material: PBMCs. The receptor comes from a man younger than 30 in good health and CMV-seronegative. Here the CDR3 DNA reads TGTGCTAGTGGTTGGGAGTACGAGCAGTACTTC. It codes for CASGWEYEQYF.